These T cell receptor beta chains were read from a single sample in a study of blood T cell repertoires in COVID-19. Only in-frame clones appear in the TCRdb table, and some are missing; sequencing was by immunoSEQ multiplex PCR. Of fewer than 350,000 clones listed, 65% to 90% were seen once; the top ten hold approximately 7.5%. The sample comprised peripheral blood. These receptors all stem from a human donor in a cohort sampled during active COVID-19. The CDR3 runs from the conserved cysteine through the conserved F or W. The order of the fields is clone size, V gene, D gene, CDR3 length, J gene, CDR3 protein, CDR3 DNA. The D gene is left open where the match is weak. Clone sizes are given selectively: once, few, many, or a class where the clone is expanded.

>.|TRBV7-8|.|16|TRBJ2-7
CASSLARGGGVYEQYF
TGTGCCAGCAGCTTAGCGCGAGGAGGGGGGGTCTACGAGCAGTACTTC
>.|TRBV19|.|15|TRBJ2-1
CASSIGLNSYNEQFF
TGTGCCAGTAGTATCGGACTAAACTCCTACAATGAGCAGTTCTTC
>once|TRBV3-1/TRBV3-2|TRBD2|15|TRBJ2-3
CASSQASGNTDTQYF
TGTGCCAGCAGCCAGGCTAGCGGCAACACAGATACGCAGTATTTT
>few|TRBV5-1|.|13|TRBJ1-2
CASSLAGNYGYTF
TGCGCCAGCAGCTTAGCAGGGAACTATGGCTACACCTTC
>.|TRBV10-3|.|13|TRBJ1-6
CAINAGDNSPLHF
TGTGCCATCAATGCCGGGGATAATTCACCCCTCCACTTT
>.|TRBV25-1|.|14|TRBJ2-7
CASSEYYSPYEQYF
TGTGCCAGCAGTGAATACTACAGTCCCTACGAGCAGTACTTC
>few|TRBV2|.|14|TRBJ2-3
CASSERGRADTQYF
TGTGCCAGCAGTGAAAGGGGGAGGGCAGATACGCAGTATTTT
>.|TRBV19|.|15|TRBJ1-6
CASRPPGGDNSPLHF
TGTGCCAGTAGGCCACCGGGGGGGGATAATTCACCCCTCCACTTT
>.|TRBV5-6|.|13|TRBJ2-3
CASSFRGEDTQYF
TGTGCCAGCAGCTTTAGGGGCGAAGATACGCAGTATTTT
>.|TRBV10-3|.|14|TRBJ2-3
CAISTRDTTDTQYF
TGTGCCATCAGTACCAGGGATACCACAGATACGCAGTATTTT
>.|TRBV24-1|TRBD1|15|TRBJ1-2
CATSDSGTELYGYTF
TGTGCCACCAGTGATTCAGGGACAGAATTATATGGCTACACCTTC